Listed below are T cell receptor beta chains from one sample, sequenced in a study of blood T cell repertoires in COVID-19. Sequencing used immunoSEQ multiplex PCR; TCRdb keeps in-frame clones, though not all of them. The table has 200,000 to 300,000 clones, around 87% seen once; the top ten hold approximately 2.3%. Sequenced sample: peripheral blood. Source of these receptors: a woman in her forties or fifties with acute or convalescent COVID-19. Both conserved end residues are part of each CDR3.

j_call | v_call | cdr3_aa
TRBJ2-3 | TRBV28 | CASSFWSGSTDTQYF
TRBJ1-3 | TRBV9 | CASSVDRQGFSGNTIYF
TRBJ2-1 | TRBV10-3 | CAIRVSGGNEQFF
TRBJ2-7 | TRBV29-1 | CSVEVLGARGLAGVYEQYF
TRBJ2-7 | TRBV4-1 | CASSQSSGHYEQYF
TRBJ2-3 | TRBV11-3 | CASSFSGTGGLDTQYF
TRBJ2-3 | TRBV10-3 | CAIRQREGTDTQYF
TRBJ1-6 | TRBV2 | CASHTRRNNSPLHF
TRBJ2-5 | TRBV2 | CASSEGSGTKETQYF
TRBJ2-2 | TRBV7-6 | CASSSTSGHTGELFF
TRBJ2-4 | TRBV11-2 | CASSQPGRGPRIVQYF
TRBJ2-1 | TRBV11-2 | CASSSGLGSYNEQFF
TRBJ2-5 | TRBV9 | CASSVAPSGRYETQYF
TRBJ2-1 | TRBV24-1 | CATSDDFSGTVEQFF
TRBJ2-1 | TRBV12-5 | CASGYVGNEQFF
TRBJ1-1 | TRBV4-3 | CASSQKAGFMNTEAFF
TRBJ2-4 | TRBV7-9 | CASSPRTSGGKNIQYF
TRBJ1-3 | TRBV28 | CASSSWTVSGNTIYF
TRBJ1-4 | TRBV18 | CASSPVLQGEKLFF
TRBJ1-5 | TRBV6-2/TRBV6-3 | CASSQDRGQPQHF
TRBJ1-6 | TRBV18 | CASSRTGGNSPLHF
TRBJ2-1 | TRBV5-6 | CASSLLGGLAGGGNEQFF
TRBJ2-2 | TRBV5-1 | CASSPGGLAGGNTGELFF
TRBJ2-2 | TRBV10-3 | CAILRHLNTGELFF
TRBJ2-7 | TRBV9 | CASSSGLAVYEQYF
TRBJ2-7 | TRBV6-5 | CASSSGTGGTYEQYF
TRBJ1-1 | TRBV7-2 | CASSSSGGGHMNTEAFF